The next 28 T cell receptor beta chains were all read from a single sample in a study of T cell responses to AZD1222 COVID-19 vaccine (dated by TCRdb to the early 2020s). The meaning of the sample's time point label: about 28 days (+/-7) after the second vaccine dose. Libraries were built with the immunoSEQ multiplex PCR assay. TCRdb retrieved this table from immuneACCESS and kept in-frame rearrangements only. Not all clones are present; in checked studies, unresolved V genes account for under half, and no reason is known for the remainder. This sample holds 90,000 to 120,000 clones; around nine tenths were observed only once. 4.5% to 5.5% of the sample is in the top ten clones. Material: peripheral blood, obtained 28 days after the second AZD1222 dose. Receptor source: an adult who received the AZD1222 COVID-19 vaccine.

V gene TRBV3-1 (or the pseudogene TRBV3-2) combines with J gene TRBJ2-3, with 8 bases fitting TRBD1. J lost 5 bases, V lost 3 bases, and 7 bases had no gene match. The CDR3 runs to 15 residues. The germline gives CDR1 LGHDT, CDR2 YNNKEL (reference sequence). The CDR3 DNA sequence: TGTGCCAGCAGCCATTACAGGGGGTTGGGAGATACGCAGTATTTT. Protein sequence: CASSHYRGLGDTQYF.

The genes are TRBV6-1 and TRBJ1-1; maybe TRBD1 (5 bases). The V gene lost 5 bases and the J gene lost 8 bases, with 18 bases spanning the gap. This CDR3 is built from 14 residues. Germline lookup yields CDR1 MNHNS and CDR2 SASEGT. The CDR3 sequence is CASSIKGRAREAFF. CDR3 nucleotides: TGTGCCAGCAGTATTAAGGGCAGGGCTCGCGAAGCTTTCTTT.

The DNA of the CDR3 is TGTGCCAGCAGCGACGACAGGGAGGGTTCACCCCTCCACTTT. This gives the protein CASSDDREGSPLHF. The chain is built from TRBV5-4 and TRBJ1-6; 7 nucleotides match TRBD1. This CDR3 has 14 amino acids. Germline loops: CDR1 SGHNT, CDR2 YYREEE (reference sequence). V dropped 4 bases and J dropped 9; count of bases not matched to a gene: 7. Variable domain in full (rest from reference TRBV5-4 and TRBJ1-6): ETGVTQSPTHLIKTRGQQVTLRCSSQSGHNTVSWYQQALGQGPQFIFQYYREEENGRGNFPPRFSGLQFPNYSSELNVNALELDDSALYLCASSDDREGSPLHFGNGTRLTVT.

The gene calls are TRBV9 and TRBJ1-1; D call uncertain. The CDR3 is made up of 13 amino acids. Germline V CDR1 and CDR2: SGDLS, YYNGEE. The V end was cut by 1 base, the J end by 0 bases, with 4 bases between. In DNA form, the CDR3 reads TGTGCCAGCAGCGTAACGGTGAACACTGAAGCTTTCTTT. This translates into CASSVTVNTEAFF.

J is TRBJ2-7 and V is TRBV11-2; D is uncertain. Germline V lookup: CDR1 SGHAT, CDR2 FQNNGV. The CDR3 extends over 13 amino acids. Trimming left V 5 bases short and J 6 bases short, with 14 bases between. The CDR3 is CASSLAVWAEQYF. Written as DNA, the CDR3 is TGTGCCAGCAGCCTCGCAGTTTGGGCCGAGCAGTACTTC. The full variable domain, rest sourced from reference TRBV11-2 and TRBJ2-7, is EAGVAQSPRYKIIEKRQSVAFWCNPISGHATLYWYQQILGQGPKLLIQFQNNGVVDDSQLPKDRFSAERLKGVDSTLKIQPAKLEDSAVYLCASSLAVWAEQYFGPGTRLTVT.

This rearrangement joins TRBV29-1 to TRBJ2-3; possible D gene TRBD1, 6 bases. The germline gives CDR1 SQVTM, CDR2 ANQGSEA. This CDR3 has 13 residues. Between the trimmed V and J ends, which lost 5 bases and 2 bases, there was a span of 11 bases. CDR3 region: CSVLGGYTDTQYF. The CDR3 nucleotides read TGCAGCGTTTTAGGGGGTTACACAGATACGCAGTATTTT.

The rearrangement uses TRBV12-5 and TRBJ2-3; 10 nucleotides line up with TRBD2. The germline V gene has CDR1 LGHNT and CDR2 FRNRAP. This CDR3 comprises 15 residues. V lost 7 bases to trimming and J lost 0 bases; unmatched junction nucleotides: 4. The CDR3 protein is CASALAGGSTDTQYF. The DNA of the CDR3 is TGTGCTAGTGCTTTAGCGGGGGGCAGCACAGATACGCAGTATTTT.

This chain uses TRBV27 with TRBJ2-7, with 8 bases matching TRBD1. The V gene's germline CDR1 is MNHEY and CDR2 SMNVEV (reference sequence). The V segment lost 6 bases and the J segment 1 base; nucleotides outside the gene matches: 8. CDR3 length: 15 amino acids. The CDR3 region is CASSRQGWPSYEQYF. For the CDR3, the DNA is TGTGCCAGCAGCAGACAGGGGTGGCCATCCTACGAGCAGTACTTC.

The chain links TRBV4-1 to TRBJ1-5; D gene uncertain. V was shortened by 1 base and J by 3 bases, with 10 bases between the two germline ends. The CDR3 totals 15 residues. In germline, CDR1 is MGHRA, CDR2 YSYEKL. The CDR3, as DNA: TGCGCCAGCAGCCAAGGGCCCAAGACCAATCAGCCCCAGCATTTT. Its translation: CASSQGPKTNQPQHF.

The rearrangement joins TRBV21-1 to TRBJ2-3; the DNA was not compared with TRBD2, the D call given in the table. TRBV21-1 is a known pseudogene. The CDR3 consists of 16 residues. The CDR3 loop is CASSKGLAGDTDTQYF. In DNA, the CDR3 is TGTGCCAGCAGCAAGGGACTAGCGGGGGATACAGATACGCAGTATTTT.

The rearrangement joins TRBV25-1 to TRBJ1-3; D is unresolved. Germline values: CDR1 MGHDK, CDR2 SYGVNS. This CDR3 is built from 14 residues. Trimming left V 1 base short and J 3 bases short, with 7 bases between. The CDR3 DNA follows: TGTGCCAGCAGTGAATTAGGGATTGGAAACACCATATATTTT. This codes for CASSELGIGNTIYF.

J is TRBJ1-2 and V is TRBV5-6; D unclear. The CDR3 consists of 15 residues. The ends were cut back, 0 bases at V and 4 bases at J, with 13 bases in the middle. CDR1 and CDR2 from the germline V gene are SGHDT and YYEEEE. Here the CDR3 DNA reads TGTGCCAGCAGCTTGGTGGAGACATTCGGCTATGGCTACACCTTC. Translation: CASSLVETFGYGYTF.

Written as DNA, the CDR3 is TGTGCCAGCGGTCTAGACAGGGCCCACAATGAGCAGTTCTTC. This encodes CASGLDRAHNEQFF. The V call is TRBV7-2, the J call TRBJ2-1; TRBD1 matches 7 bases. CDR1 is SGHTA, CDR2 FQGNSA, per germline. CDR3 length: 14 amino acids. V dropped 8 bases and J dropped 5; count of bases not matched to a gene: 9.

This clone was observed a handful of times. The V and J genes are TRBV2 and TRBJ2-7; 11 bases match TRBD1. Trimming removed 1 base from V and 2 bases from J; junction bases left unmatched: 13. CDR3 length: 19 residues. Germline V lookup: CDR1 SNHLY, CDR2 FYNNEI. In DNA form, the CDR3 reads TGTGCCAGCAGTGAAGGCCGGACAGGGGGCCCCGGGGGAGCCTACGAGCAGTACTTC. Amino acid sequence: CASSEGRTGGPGGAYEQYF.

With regard to this clone: Sequence at one end of the junction differs from germline and may be a read error. The J gene is TRBJ1-5, the V gene TRBV6-1; no firm D call. From germline, CDR1 is MNHNS and CDR2 SASEGT. The length of the CDR3 is 14 residues. The CDR3 loop reads CASSQAWGEGPQHF. Here the CDR3 DNA reads TGTGCCAGCAGTCAAGCGTGGGGTGAGGGGCCCCAGCATTTT.

The genes are TRBV12-3 or TRBV12-4 and TRBJ2-7; TRBD1 is a possible D gene (6 bases). CDR3 length: 13 residues. V was cut by 6 bases and J by 5 bases, with 14 bases left in between. In nucleotides, the CDR3 is TGTGCCAGCAGATTGGACAGTCCCCACGAGCAGTACTTC. This codes for CASRLDSPHEQYF.

The chain carries TRBV7-9 and TRBJ2-7; a possible D gene is TRBD1 (6 bases). Trimming took off 5 bases at V and 5 bases at J, with 10 bases between the two ends. CDR1 and CDR2 from the germline V gene are SEHNR and FQNEAQ (reference sequence). The CDR3 contains 12 residues. This chain's CDR3 is CASSAPGDEQYF. The CDR3 DNA reads TGTGCCAGCAGCGCCCCAGGGGACGAGCAGTACTTC.

This chain uses TRBV2 with TRBJ2-2, with 9 nucleotides matching TRBD1. This CDR3 spans 14 amino acids. Trimming cost V 4 bases and J 6 bases; bases outside gene matches: 3. The germline gives CDR1 SNHLY, CDR2 FYNNEI. This CDR3 is CASSATGGPGELFF. The CDR3 DNA reads TGTGCCAGCAGTGCCACAGGGGGCCCCGGGGAGCTGTTTTTT.

This chain uses TRBV12-3 or TRBV12-4 with TRBJ2-5, with TRBD2 identical over 10 bases. Trimming removed 10 bases from V and 5 bases from J; junction bases left unmatched: 4. This CDR3 spans 12 amino acids. The CDR3 region has the DNA TGTGCCACCGGTAGCGGGGGGGAGACCCAGTACTTC. As protein: CATGSGGETQYF.

The V gene is TRBV6-5, the J gene TRBJ1-1; weak D call: TRBD1 (5 bases). Trimming stripped 6 bases from V and 1 base from J, with 9 bases between. The CDR3 has 13 amino acids. CDR1 is MNHEY and CDR2 is SVGAGI in the germline V gene. CDR3: CASSLDKNTEAFF. CDR3 bases: TGTGCCAGCAGCCTGGACAAGAACACTGAAGCTTTCTTT.

This chain links TRBV7-2 with TRBJ2-5, with 10 bases identical to TRBD1. Losses at the gene ends were 3 bases for V and 4 bases for J; bases not matched to a gene: 2. Per germline, CDR1 SGHTA and CDR2 FQGNSA. The CDR3 runs to 14 residues. This CDR3 reads CASSFGQGGETQYF. As DNA, the CDR3 is TGTGCCAGCAGCTTCGGACAGGGGGGAGAGACCCAGTACTTC. The variable domain in full, completed from reference TRBV7-2 and TRBJ2-5, reads GAGVSQSPSNKVTEKGKDVELRCDPISGHTALYWYRQSLGQGLEFLIYFQGNSAPDKSGLPSDRFSAERTGGSVSTLTIQRTQQEDSAVYLCASSFGQGGETQYFGPGTRLLVL.

This clone was recorded only once. The chain combines TRBV11-3 with TRBJ2-1, with TRBD1 as a possible D gene (6 bases). This CDR3 has 12 amino acids. Between the trimmed V and J ends, which lost 5 bases and 8 bases, there was a span of 10 bases. Per germline, CDR1 SGHNT and CDR2 YENEEA. CDR3 in DNA: TGTGCCAGCAGCCAAACAGGGTATGAGCAGTTCTTC. It encodes CASSQTGYEQFF. Looking up the rest from reference TRBV11-3 and TRBJ2-1 gives the full variable domain: EAGVVQSPRYKIIEKKQPVAFWCNPISGHNTLYWYLQNLGQGPELLIRYENEEAVDDSQLPKDRFSAERLKGVDSTLKIQPAELGDSAVYLCASSQTGYEQFFGPGTRLTVL.

The genes are TRBV25-1 and TRBJ2-1; the match to TRBD2 covers 12 bases. Trimming at V came to 6 bases and at J to 4 bases, leaving 4 bases not matched to a gene. The CDR3 totals 15 residues. In germline, CDR1 is MGHDK, CDR2 SYGVNS. In nucleotides, the CDR3 is TGTGCCAGCAGGACTAGCGGGGGAGCTTACAATGAGCAGTTCTTC. Protein sequence: CASRTSGGAYNEQFF.

The gene calls are TRBV18 and TRBJ1-1; D is unclear. The V gene's germline CDR1 is KGHSH and CDR2 LQKENI. Trimming took off 2 bases at V and 4 bases at J, with 11 bases between the two ends. This CDR3 has 14 amino acids. The DNA for the CDR3 is TGTGCCAGCTCACCAGAGATCGAGAGCACTGAAGCTTTCTTT. It encodes CASSPEIESTEAFF.

The genes are TRBV27 and TRBJ2-7; the match to TRBD1 covers 11 bases. Trimming at V came to 3 bases and at J to 1 base, leaving 5 bases not matched to a gene. Germline CDR1 and CDR2: MNHEY and SMNVEV (reference sequence). The CDR3 covers 16 residues. The CDR3 loop reads CASSFGTGGTSYEQYF. DNA of the CDR3: TGTGCCAGCAGTTTTGGGACAGGGGGTACGTCCTACGAGCAGTACTTC.

In its sample, this clone was seen once. The chain uses TRBV11-2 and TRBJ2-5, with D tentatively TRBD1 (6 bases). CDR1 and CDR2 (germline): SGHAT, FQNNGV. V lost 3 bases to trimming and J lost 1 base, with 9 bases between them. The length of the CDR3 is 14 residues. The chain's CDR3 is CASSLGAGQETQYF. Written as DNA, the CDR3 is TGTGCCAGCAGCTTGGGGGCAGGCCAAGAGACCCAGTACTTC.

The CDR3 region is CASSLEPLAGEQYF. In nucleotides, the CDR3 is TGTGCCAGCAGCTTGGAACCCCTAGCTGGCGAGCAGTACTTC. The chain couples TRBV5-4 to TRBJ2-7, with D possibly being TRBD2 (5 bases). Germline V gene sequence: CDR1 SGHNT, CDR2 YYREEE (reference sequence). V lost 0 bases and J 6 bases, leaving 13 bases between the germline ends. The CDR3 runs 14 residues.

This chain uses TRBV7-3 with TRBJ2-2, with D hard to call. Germline V gene sequence: CDR1 SGHTA, CDR2 FQGTGA. Trimming cost V 0 bases and J 7 bases, with 6 bases left between them. The length of the CDR3 is 13 residues. CDR3 nucleotide sequence: TGTGCCAGCAGCTTAACCGGGCGCGGGGAGCTGTTTTTT. It translates to CASSLTGRGELFF.